The clone carrying this TCR beta chain was counted once. This record belongs to a study of blood T cell repertoires in COVID-19. Overall study context: Researchers got acute and convalescent COVID-19 samples from the United States, Italy and Spain. Sample material is recorded as cDNA or gDNA derived from T cells, B-cell-depleted T cells, or PBMCs.

Per the original methods: Quantification of nucleated cells was approximated via reference gene primer amplification. Generated by immunoSEQ multiplex PCR, the TCRdb table keeps only in-frame clones and is missing some. The V and J calls and clone size are taken from that table; D and trimming were inferred from the DNA. This table holds about 310,000 clones, roughly nine tenths found once. It was during active infection that Seattle patients were enrolled and then longitudinally followed. V gave up 5 bases and J gave up 3 bases; unmatched junction bases: 3. This CDR3 comprises 12 residues. The V gene's germline CDR1 is GTSNPN and CDR2 SVGIG (reference sequence).

The sequenced sample was peripheral blood. The source is a woman in her twenties or thirties with COVID-19, enrolled during active disease. The chain has TRBV30 and TRBJ1-2; 7 positions match TRBD1. The CDR3 loop reads CAWGGTDYGYTF. The CDR3 nucleotides are TGTGCCTGGGGGGGGACAGACTATGGCTACACCTTC.